Listed here are 4 T cell receptor beta chains from one sample, sequenced in a study of cytomegalovirus exposure and HLA in healthy donors (TCRdb year 2017). The method behind the library was the immunoSEQ multiplex PCR assay. The multiplex PCR relied on a mix of 60 forward primers for TCR Vbeta segments and 13 reverse primers for TCR Jbeta segments. TCRdb re-hosts the immuneACCESS table, in-frame sequences only. Its copies lack some clones; in the studies checked, an unresolved V gene accounts for under half of them, and the cause for the rest is not known. Present in this sample are over 55,000 clones, less than 75% of which were seen just once. 7.5% to 9% of the sample is taken by the ten largest. The sequenced sample was PBMCs. The source of these receptors is a man between 40 and 49 years old in good health and CMV-seropositive.

This chain joins TRBV7-9 and TRBJ1-4; D call uncertain. V lost 2 bases and J 5 bases, leaving 9 bases between the germline ends. CDR1 and CDR2 from the germline V gene are SEHNR and FQNEAQ (reference sequence). The CDR3 has 14 amino acids. The CDR3 loop reads CASSLPSRNEKLFF. The CDR3 DNA reads as TGTGCCAGCAGCTTACCTTCCAGAAATGAAAAACTGTTTTTT. The full variable domain, rest sourced from reference TRBV7-9 and TRBJ1-4, is DTGVSQNPRHKITKRGQNVTFRCDPISEHNRLYWYRQTLGQGPEFLTYFQNEAQLEKSRLLSDRFSAERPKGSFSTLEIQRTEQGDSAMYLCASSLPSRNEKLFFGSGTQLSVL.

This clone was seen a handful of times. The J gene is TRBJ1-5, the V gene TRBV2; possible D gene TRBD1, 5 bases. This CDR3 has 13 amino acids. From germline, CDR1 is SNHLY and CDR2 FYNNEI. CDR3 amino acids: CASGNPGNQPQHF. In nucleotides, the CDR3 is TGTGCATCAGGGAACCCAGGCAATCAGCCCCAGCATTTT.

This rearrangement joins TRBV5-1 to TRBJ1-2; perhaps TRBD1 as D (5 bases). From germline, CDR1 is SGHRS and CDR2 YFSETQ. The ends were cut back, 4 bases at V and 0 bases at J, with 7 bases in the middle. The length of the CDR3 is 13 residues. CDR3 DNA sequence: TGCGCCAGCAGCCAGGGTACTAACTATGGCTACACCTTC. Amino acids: CASSQGTNYGYTF.

This clone was found a few times. The V gene is TRBV6-1, the J gene TRBJ2-3; 10 nucleotides match TRBD2. V was clipped by 7 bases and J by 4 bases; unmatched bases: 8. The CDR3 is made up of 15 amino acids. From germline, CDR1 is MNHNS and CDR2 SASEGT. As DNA, the CDR3 is TGTGCCAGCATCCCGGGACTAGCGTGGGCAGATACGCAGTATTTT. Protein sequence: CASIPGLAWADTQYF.